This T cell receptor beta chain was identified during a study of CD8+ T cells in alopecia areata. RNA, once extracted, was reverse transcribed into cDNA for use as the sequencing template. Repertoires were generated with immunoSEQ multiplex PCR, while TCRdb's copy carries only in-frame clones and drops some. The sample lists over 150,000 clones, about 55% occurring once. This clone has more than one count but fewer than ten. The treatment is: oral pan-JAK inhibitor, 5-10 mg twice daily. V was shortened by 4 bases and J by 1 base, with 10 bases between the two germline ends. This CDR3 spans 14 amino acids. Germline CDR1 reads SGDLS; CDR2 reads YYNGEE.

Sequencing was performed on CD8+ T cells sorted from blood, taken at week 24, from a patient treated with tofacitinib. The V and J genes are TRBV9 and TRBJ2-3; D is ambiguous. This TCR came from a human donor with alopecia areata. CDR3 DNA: TGTGCCAGCAGCCCCGACGGAGGCACAGATACGCAGTATTTT. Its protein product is CASSPDGGTDTQYF.